This entry lists 25 T cell receptor beta chains sequenced from one sample in a study of T cell responses to AZD1222 COVID-19 vaccine. TCRdb's table, derived via immunoSEQ multiplex PCR, lists solely in-frame clones and lacks some. The sample includes 200,000 to 250,000 clones, just over 90% seen only once; the top ten take 1%. The specimen comprised peripheral blood, sampled on day 0 of MenACWY control vaccination. The receptors stem from an adult in good health.

The chain joins TRBV3-1 (or the pseudogene TRBV3-2) to TRBJ1-1; the D gene is possibly TRBD1 (5 bases). With 0 bases removed from V and 6 bases from J, the gap between germline ends came to 14 bases. The V gene's germline CDR1 is LGHDT and CDR2 YNNKEL (reference sequence). The CDR3 runs to 15 residues. CDR3 coding DNA: TGTGCCAGCAGCCAAGAGTCAGGGAGGATAGCTGAAGCTTTCTTT. It translates to CASSQESGRIAEAFF.

CDR3 region: CASSLGDQETQYF. In DNA, the CDR3 is TGCGCCAGCAGCTTGGGTGATCAAGAGACCCAGTACTTC. The V and J genes are TRBV5-1 and TRBJ2-5; D call uncertain. The CDR3 totals 13 residues. V was cut by 0 bases and J by 2 bases, with 5 bases left in between. Germline V gene sequence: CDR1 SGHRS, CDR2 YFSETQ.

This clone appeared a few times. This chain uses TRBV5-1 with TRBJ1-1, with D perhaps TRBD1 (5 bases). The V gene's germline CDR1 is SGHRS and CDR2 YFSETQ. The CDR3 has 14 amino acids. The germline V and J ends were trimmed by 6 bases and 1 base, with 13 bases remaining between them. CDR3 residues: CASTTDGANTEAFF. The CDR3 bases are TGCGCCAGCACCACCGACGGGGCGAACACTGAAGCTTTCTTT.

The gene calls are TRBV21-1 and TRBJ1-2; TRBD1, the table's D call, was not compared with the DNA. TRBV21-1 is described as a pseudogene. This CDR3 is built from 9 residues. CDR3 region: CASSKDRIF. As DNA, the CDR3 is TGTGCCAGCAGCAAGGACAGAATCTTC.

This chain connects TRBV4-2 to TRBJ1-1, with a possible D match to TRBD1 (5 bases). The CDR3 is 12 residues long. In germline, CDR1 is LGHNA, CDR2 YNFKEQ. V gave up 4 bases and J gave up 5 bases, with 8 bases separating them. The CDR3 sequence is CASSLPGTEAFF. The CDR3 coding sequence is TGTGCCAGCAGCCTCCCAGGGACTGAAGCTTTCTTT.

The V and J genes are TRBV4-1 and TRBJ1-5; D not resolved. V lost 6 bases and J 4 bases, leaving 10 bases between the germline ends. CDR3 length equals 13 residues. CDR1 is MGHRA, CDR2 YSYEKL, per germline. The CDR3 nucleotides are TGCGCCAGCAGTCCCGAGCCTAATCAGCCCCAGCATTTT. Its protein is CASSPEPNQPQHF.

This clone showed up just once. The chain recombines TRBV6-2 or TRBV6-3 with TRBJ1-1; TRBD1 is a possible D gene (6 bases). Trimming removed 6 bases at V and 1 base at J, with 9 bases between. The CDR3 contains 13 residues. Per the germline V gene, CDR1 is MNHEY and CDR2 is SVGEGT. CDR3 coding DNA: TGTGCCAGCAGCCGGACAGAGAACACTGAAGCTTTCTTT. This gives the protein CASSRTENTEAFF.

V gene TRBV28 combines with J gene TRBJ2-7, with TRBD1 identical over 8 bases. The CDR3 is 17 amino acids. Unmatched junction bases numbered 13, after V lost 1 base and J lost 5 bases. From germline, CDR1 is MDHEN and CDR2 SYDVKM. This CDR3 is CASSLSNAGQGMDEQYF. The CDR3 nucleotides read TGTGCCAGCAGTTTATCCAACGCCGGACAGGGTATGGACGAGCAGTACTTC.

The chain combines TRBV7-9 with TRBJ2-1; D is unresolved. Trimming stripped 11 bases from V and 0 bases from J, with 14 bases between. The CDR3 loop spans 14 amino acids. CDR1 is SEHNR, CDR2 FQNEAQ, per germline (reference sequence). This CDR3 is CASSLGASYNEQFF. The CDR3 bases are TGTGCCTCCTCCCTCGGCGCCTCCTACAATGAGCAGTTCTTC.

This chain uses TRBV30 with TRBJ2-6; TRBD1 aligns across 10 bases. From germline, CDR1 is GTSNPN and CDR2 SVGIG (reference sequence). The length of the CDR3 is 17 residues. The J segment lost 2 bases and the V segment lost 2 bases, leaving 6 bases of the junction unmatched. The CDR3 loop is CAWSKTGGLTGANVLTF. In DNA, the CDR3 is TGTGCCTGGAGTAAGACAGGGGGCTTGACTGGGGCCAACGTCCTGACTTTC.

The chain joins TRBV5-1 to TRBJ2-2; D ambiguous. The CDR3 runs to 11 residues. CDR1 and CDR2 (germline): SGHRS, YFSETQ. V was cut by 7 bases and J by 7 bases, with 8 bases left in between. Here the CDR3 reads CASGSGGELFF. The DNA of the CDR3 is TGCGCCAGCGGTTCAGGCGGGGAGCTGTTTTTT. Full variable domain (outside the CDR3, taken from reference TRBV5-1 and TRBJ2-2): KAGVTQTPRYLIKTRGQQVTLSCSPISGHRSVSWYQQTPGQGLQFLFEYFSETQRNKGNFPGRFSGRQFSNSRSEMNVSTLELGDSALYLCASGSGGELFFGEGSRLTVL.

The chain couples TRBV19 to TRBJ2-6; the D gene could be TRBD1 or TRBD2 (5 bases each). The CDR3 is 20 amino acids. V was cut by 7 bases and J by 0 bases, with 25 bases left in between. Germline V CDR1 and CDR2: LNHDA, SQIVND (reference sequence). This CDR3 is CASKTRGTGHRPSGANVLTF. In DNA, the CDR3 is TGTGCCAGTAAAACAAGGGGAACGGGGCACCGTCCCTCTGGGGCCAACGTCCTGACTTTC.

The V and J genes are TRBV5-8 and TRBJ1-3; 8 bases are shared with TRBD1. The CDR3 has 15 amino acids. The V segment lost 2 bases and the J segment 1 base; nucleotides outside the gene matches: 2. From germline, CDR1 is SGHTS and CDR2 YDEGEE. The CDR3 loop is CASSFTGGSGNTIYF. The CDR3 nucleotides read TGTGCCAGCAGCTTTACAGGGGGTTCTGGAAACACCATATATTTT.

V usage is TRBV3-1 (or the pseudogene TRBV3-2) and J usage is TRBJ2-2; no clear D gene. The CDR3 is 15 residues long. Germline CDR1 LGHDT, CDR2 YNNKEL (reference sequence). Trimming left V 0 bases short and J 7 bases short, with 12 bases between. For the CDR3, the DNA is TGTGCCAGCAGCCAAGATGGGCTCACGGGCGGGGAGCTGTTTTTT. Amino acid sequence: CASSQDGLTGGELFF.

V usage is TRBV6-5 and J usage is TRBJ2-3; D possibly matches TRBD1 or TRBD2 (6 bases each). The CDR3 runs 13 residues. CDR1 and CDR2 (germline): MNHEY, SVGAGI. V dropped 6 bases and J dropped 9 bases, with 16 bases sitting between them. The chain's CDR3 is CASRRGEPQTQYF. CDR3 bases: TGTGCCAGCAGGAGGGGGGAGCCTCAAACGCAGTATTTT.

There are a few counts of this clone. V and J are TRBV28 and TRBJ1-5, with D uncertain. Trimming left V 4 bases short and J 0 bases short, with 25 bases between. The germline V gene encodes CDR1 MDHEN and CDR2 SYDVKM. The CDR3 sequence is 20 residues long. CDR3 in DNA: TGTGCCAGCAGTTCAATACGGTCCTTCTACCGGGCCCATAGCAATCAGCCCCAGCATTTT. This codes for CASSSIRSFYRAHSNQPQHF.

This clone occurred once. The J gene is TRBJ2-7, the V gene TRBV28; 9 bases fit TRBD1. Germline V gene sequence: CDR1 MDHEN, CDR2 SYDVKM. The CDR3 contains 16 residues. J was trimmed by 4 bases and V by 5 bases; bases with no gene match: 12. CDR3 nucleotides: TGTGCCAGCAGTAACCCTCAGCGGACAGGGGTGTACGAGCAGTACTTC. Its translation: CASSNPQRTGVYEQYF.

The V gene is TRBV10-3, the J gene TRBJ1-1, with D perhaps TRBD1 (6 bases). Germline CDR1 reads ENHRY; CDR2 reads SYGVKD. V shed 4 bases and J shed 4 bases, with 13 bases lying between them. The CDR3 contains 14 residues. CDR3: CAISATETGTEAFF. As DNA, the CDR3 is TGTGCCATCAGTGCGACCGAGACAGGCACTGAAGCTTTCTTT.

J is TRBJ1-6 and V is TRBV7-2; D is possibly TRBD1 (5 bases). Germline loops: CDR1 SGHTA, CDR2 FQGNSA. Trimming removed 0 bases from V and 7 bases from J, with 22 bases in between. The CDR3 spans 19 residues. CDR3 protein: CASSLAPLNRGGPNSPLHF. CDR3 in DNA: TGTGCCAGCAGCTTAGCCCCCCTCAATCGCGGGGGACCGAATTCACCCCTCCACTTT.

The chain uses TRBV7-9 and TRBJ1-3; D is perhaps TRBD1 (5 bases). V was shortened by 4 bases and J by 3 bases, with 13 bases between the two germline ends. The CDR3 extends over 15 amino acids. Germline V gene sequence: CDR1 SEHNR, CDR2 FQNEAQ (reference sequence). The CDR3 loop is CASSSTGTGGNTIYF. The CDR3, as DNA: TGTGCCAGCAGCTCCACAGGTACCGGTGGAAACACCATATATTTT.

The V gene is TRBV6-5, the J gene TRBJ1-1; D is unclear. Trimming stripped 0 bases from V and 4 bases from J, with 15 bases between. Germline loops: CDR1 MNHEY, CDR2 SVGAGI. This CDR3 has 16 amino acids. The CDR3 coding sequence is TGTGCCAGCAGTTACTCGATCAGAGGGATGAGCACTGAAGCTTTCTTT. It codes for CASSYSIRGMSTEAFF.

The genes are TRBV7-9 and TRBJ2-3; 10 bases fit TRBD2. The V and J ends lost 5 bases and 3 bases, in that order; junction bases with no gene match: 8. Germline V gene lookup returns CDR1 SEHNR and CDR2 FQNEAQ (reference sequence). This CDR3 has 16 amino acids. Here the CDR3 reads CASSLGVSGGTDTQYF. The CDR3 nucleotides read TGTGCCAGCAGCCTTGGGGTTAGCGGGGGGACAGATACGCAGTATTTT.

In this sample, this clone turned up a few times. The chain employs TRBV7-9 and TRBJ1-1; possible D gene TRBD1, 6 bases. V was pared by 2 bases and J by 3 bases, with 10 bases between. Germline loops: CDR1 SEHNR, CDR2 FQNEAQ (reference sequence). This CDR3 region has 14 residues. The CDR3, as DNA: TGTGCCAGCAGCTTACAGGGGTCCCACACTGAAGCTTTCTTT. As protein: CASSLQGSHTEAFF.

This chain uses TRBV27 with TRBJ1-5; D gene unclear. V lost 8 bases and J lost 0, with 11 bases in between. The CDR3 consists of 14 residues. Germline V gene data show CDR1 as MNHEY and CDR2 as SMNVEV (reference sequence). The CDR3 here is CASGLGLSNQPQHF. The CDR3, as DNA: TGTGCCAGCGGGTTAGGGCTTAGCAATCAGCCCCAGCATTTT.

The chain employs TRBV9 and TRBJ1-3, with D uncertain. Germline CDR1 SGDLS, CDR2 YYNGEE. The CDR3 spans 14 residues. The V end was cut by 3 bases, the J end by 2 bases, with 9 bases between. This CDR3 is CASSDAVTGNTIYF. CDR3 sequence (DNA): TGTGCCAGCAGCGACGCAGTTACTGGAAACACCATATATTTT.